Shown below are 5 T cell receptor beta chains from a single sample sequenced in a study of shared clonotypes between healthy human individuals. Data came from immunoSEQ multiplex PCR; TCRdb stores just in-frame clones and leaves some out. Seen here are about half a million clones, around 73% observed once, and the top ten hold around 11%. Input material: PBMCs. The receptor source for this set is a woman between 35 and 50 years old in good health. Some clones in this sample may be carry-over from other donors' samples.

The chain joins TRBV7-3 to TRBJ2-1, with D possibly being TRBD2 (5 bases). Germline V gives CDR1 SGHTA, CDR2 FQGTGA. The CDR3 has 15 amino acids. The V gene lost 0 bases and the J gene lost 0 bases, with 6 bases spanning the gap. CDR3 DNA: TGTGCCAGCAGCTTAACTAGCGTCTCCTACAATGAGCAGTTCTTC. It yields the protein CASSLTSVSYNEQFF.

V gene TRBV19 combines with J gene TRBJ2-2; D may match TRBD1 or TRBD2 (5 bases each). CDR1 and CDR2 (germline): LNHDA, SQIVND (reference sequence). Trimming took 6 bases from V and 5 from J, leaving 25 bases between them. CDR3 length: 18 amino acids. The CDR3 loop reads CASSENRYGTSGTGELFF. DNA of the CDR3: TGTGCCAGTAGCGAAAATAGGTACGGGACCTCGGGAACCGGGGAGCTGTTTTTT.

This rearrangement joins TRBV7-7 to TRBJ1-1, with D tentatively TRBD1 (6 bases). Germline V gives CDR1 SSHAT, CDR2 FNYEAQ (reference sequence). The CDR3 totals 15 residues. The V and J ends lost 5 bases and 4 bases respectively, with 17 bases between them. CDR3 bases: TGTGCCAGCAGCCCCTTAACGGGGGGCATCACTGAAGCTTTCTTT. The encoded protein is CASSPLTGGITEAFF.

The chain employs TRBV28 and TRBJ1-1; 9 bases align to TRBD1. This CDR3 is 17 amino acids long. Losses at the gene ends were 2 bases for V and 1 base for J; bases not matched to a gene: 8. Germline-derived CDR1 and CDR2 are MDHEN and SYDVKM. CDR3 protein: CASSLPRGQGGNTEAFF. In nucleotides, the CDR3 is TGTGCCAGCAGTTTACCGCGGGGACAGGGTGGGAACACTGAAGCTTTCTTT. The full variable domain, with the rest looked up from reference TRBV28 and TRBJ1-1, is DVKVTQSSRYLVKRTGEKVFLECVQDMDHENMFWYRQDPGLGLRLIYFSYDVKMKEKGDIPEGYSVSREKKERFSLILESASTNQTSMYLCASSLPRGQGGNTEAFFGQGTRLTVV.

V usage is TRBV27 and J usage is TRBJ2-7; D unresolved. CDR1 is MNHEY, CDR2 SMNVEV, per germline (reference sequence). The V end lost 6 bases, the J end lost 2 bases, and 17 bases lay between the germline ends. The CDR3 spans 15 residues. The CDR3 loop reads CASSTEPNRPYEQYF. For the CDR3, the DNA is TGTGCCAGCAGCACAGAACCAAACCGCCCCTACGAGCAGTACTTC.